Included here is one T cell receptor (beta chain) sequence, with context. The antigen is unknown. Other DNA variants within this sample encode the same CDR3. The sample belongs to a study of cytomegalovirus exposure and HLA in healthy donors. Study-wide points: Rare sequences made up most TCRs, while some public TCRs were found in many donors.

Primers for the PCR totalled 60 Vbeta and 13 Jbeta. The repertoire was sequenced with immunoSEQ multiplex PCR; TCRdb's copy has only in-frame clones and lacks some. This sample's table reports tens of thousands of clones. V lost 3 bases to trimming and J lost 1 base, with 6 bases between them. This CDR3 has 13 residues. Germline lookup yields CDR1 SGHTA and CDR2 FQGNSA. The chain links TRBV7-2 to TRBJ1-2, with TRBD1 as a possible D gene (6 bases). The source is a woman aged 45-65 years in good health and CMV-seropositive. Sequenced input: PBMCs. DNA of the CDR3: TGTGCCAGCAGCTTGGGACATAACTATGGCTACACCTTC. Protein: CASSLGHNYGYTF.